The clone carrying this T cell receptor (beta chain) was counted at least ten times. Its matching antigen is unknown. As the template, RNA transcripts were used to amplify TCR beta CDR3 regions. In the first round, RT-PCR was carried out with HTBI primers, and a multiplex PCR formed the second round. TCRdb re-called the multiplex PCR reads through MiXCR, storing one row per CDR3 protein. The data contain 150,000 to 200,000 distinct CDR3 sequences, about 40% of them singletons. The data originate from a study of Graves' ophthalmopathy and Graves' hyperthyroidism. Findings and caveats of the study: Most clonotypes expanded in thyroid above 0.001 frequency were present in blood too. The study's model predicted ophthalmopathy progression at 70% to 71% sensitivity and approximately 78% specificity.

PBMCs were isolated by Ficoll-Paque density gradient centrifugation, using around 10 ml of fresh peripheral blood as the starting material. Per germline, CDR1 SGHRS and CDR2 YFSETQ. Trimming left V 4 bases short and J 7 bases short, with 17 bases between. The CDR3 consists of 14 residues. Sequenced: peripheral blood. This rearrangement joins TRBV5-1 to TRBJ1-2; D unclear. The clonotype originates from a woman in her thirties or forties with Graves' ophthalmopathy. The CDR3 DNA follows: TGCGCCAGCAGCCCCTCCGCCTCTGCAGGTGGCTACACCTTC. Translating it yields CASSPSASAGGYTF.